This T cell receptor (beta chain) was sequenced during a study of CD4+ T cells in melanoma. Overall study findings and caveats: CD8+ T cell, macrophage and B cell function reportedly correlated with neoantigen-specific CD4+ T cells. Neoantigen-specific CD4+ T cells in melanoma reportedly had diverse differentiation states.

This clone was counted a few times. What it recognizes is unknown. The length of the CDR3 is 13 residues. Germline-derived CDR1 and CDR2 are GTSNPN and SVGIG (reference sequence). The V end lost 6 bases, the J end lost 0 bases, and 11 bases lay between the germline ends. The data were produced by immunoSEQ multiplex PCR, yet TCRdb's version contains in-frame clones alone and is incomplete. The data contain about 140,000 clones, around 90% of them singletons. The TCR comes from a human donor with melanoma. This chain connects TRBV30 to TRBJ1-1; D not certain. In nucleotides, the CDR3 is TGTGCCTGTCAGGAAGACATGAACACTGAAGCTTTCTTT. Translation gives CACQEDMNTEAFF.